These 14 T cell receptor beta chains share one sample of origin, sequenced in a study of blood T cell repertoires in COVID-19. Clones were sequenced by immunoSEQ multiplex PCR, and TCRdb holds only the in-frame ones, with some missing. The sample shows about 200,000 clones, 90% to 95% of them seen only once. Source material: peripheral blood. These receptors were obtained from a man aged 25 to 40 with COVID-19, enrolled during active disease.

The J gene is TRBJ1-1, the V gene TRBV15; 7 nucleotides line up with TRBD1. The V segment lost 0 bases and the J segment 2 bases; nucleotides outside the gene matches: 9. This CDR3 contains 17 residues. The germline gives CDR1 LNHNV, CDR2 YYDKDF (reference sequence). CDR3 DNA: TGTGCCACCAGCAGAGATGGGACAGCCCTTTATAACACTGAAGCTTTCTTT. Its protein is CATSRDGTALYNTEAFF. Combining the CDR3 with reference TRBV15 and TRBJ1-1 gives the whole variable domain DAMVIQNPRYQVTQFGKPVTLSCSQTLNHNVMYWYQQKSSQAPKLLFHYYDKDFNNEADTPDNFQSRRPNTSFCFLDIRSPGLGDTAMYLCATSRDGTALYNTEAFFGQGTRLTVV.

V usage is TRBV6-1 and J usage is TRBJ1-5, with 7 bases aligning to TRBD1. CDR3 length: 15 residues. Germline assignment: CDR1 MNHNS and CDR2 SASEGT. V shed 7 bases, J shed 1 base, and the junction held 7 bases outside the gene matches. CDR3 region: CASKEQGTSNQPQHF. CDR3 in DNA: TGTGCCAGCAAAGAACAGGGGACGAGCAATCAGCCCCAGCATTTT.

Written as DNA, the CDR3 is TGTGCCAGCAGCGTAGACCGTTACAGGGGGGATGAGCAGTTCTTC. It is translated as CASSVDRYRGDEQFF. V and J are TRBV9 and TRBJ2-1; 8 bases are shared with TRBD1. After removal of 0 bases from V and 8 bases from J, the junction contained 7 bases not matched to a gene. This CDR3 comprises 15 residues. Per germline, CDR1 SGDLS and CDR2 YYNGEE.

The V gene is TRBV6-5, the J gene TRBJ2-3; D is perhaps TRBD1 (6 bases). V was trimmed by 0 bases and J by 5 bases, leaving 12 bases between them. From germline, CDR1 is MNHEY and CDR2 SVGAGI. The CDR3 has 15 residues. CDR3: CASSYSTGSIDTQYF. CDR3 in DNA: TGTGCCAGCAGTTACTCTACAGGGTCTATAGATACGCAGTATTTT.

This chain connects TRBV7-9 to TRBJ1-3; D uncertain. Germline values: CDR1 SEHNR, CDR2 FQNEAQ (reference sequence). The CDR3 contains 13 residues. V was shortened by 5 bases and J by 5 bases, with 10 bases between the two germline ends. CDR3 protein: CASSPNLRNTIYF. DNA for the CDR3: TGTGCCAGCAGCCCTAACCTAAGAAACACCATATATTTT.

The chain recombines TRBV5-1 with TRBJ2-7; possible D gene TRBD1, 7 bases. V lost 3 bases, J lost 0 bases, and 16 bases lay in between. Per germline, CDR1 SGHRS and CDR2 YFSETQ. The CDR3 is made up of 16 amino acids. The CDR3 DNA follows: TGCGCCAGCAGCTGGACTACAGGGGCGAGCTCCTACGAGCAGTACTTC. Translating gives CASSWTTGASSYEQYF. The full variable domain, in which reference TRBV5-1 and TRBJ2-7 provide the parts outside the CDR3, is KAGVTQTPRYLIKTRGQQVTLSCSPISGHRSVSWYQQTPGQGLQFLFEYFSETQRNKGNFPGRFSGRQFSNSRSEMNVSTLELGDSALYLCASSWTTGASSYEQYFGPGTRLTVT.

This chain links TRBV30 with TRBJ1-5; 11 nucleotides match TRBD1. The CDR3 sequence is 17 residues long. Germline values: CDR1 GTSNPN, CDR2 SVGIG (reference sequence). The ends lost 2 bases at V and 4 bases at J; junction bases unmatched: 10. Written as DNA, the CDR3 is TGTGCCTGGAGTTCCCGGACAGGGGGCTTAAATAATCAGCCCCAGCATTTT. As protein: CAWSSRTGGLNNQPQHF.

The chain couples TRBV5-1 to TRBJ1-2; D not certain. Trimming took off 5 bases at V and 2 bases at J, with 13 bases between the two ends. The CDR3 consists of 14 residues. From germline, CDR1 is SGHRS and CDR2 YFSETQ. CDR3 residues: CASRSIGLNYGYTF. For the CDR3, the DNA is TGCGCCAGCAGGAGCATCGGGTTGAACTATGGCTACACCTTC.

The chain combines TRBV9 with TRBJ1-1; 9 bases are a match to TRBD1. With V trimmed by 7 bases and J by 0 bases, 1 base remained unmatched. This CDR3 has 13 amino acids. Per the germline V gene, CDR1 is SGDLS and CDR2 is YYNGEE. The CDR3 loop is CASGQGMNTEAFF. CDR3 nucleotide sequence: TGTGCCAGCGGACAGGGGATGAACACTGAAGCTTTCTTT.

The rearrangement links TRBV3-1 (or the pseudogene TRBV3-2) to TRBJ1-1; TRBD1 is a possible D gene (5 bases). This CDR3 spans 13 amino acids. Deletions cut 4 bases from V and 1 base from J, with 7 bases between. CDR1 LGHDT and CDR2 YNNKEL come from the germline V gene (reference sequence). In DNA, the CDR3 is TGTGCCAGCAGCCCCACAGGGAACACTGAAGCTTTCTTT. The encoded protein is CASSPTGNTEAFF.

The chain uses TRBV7-3 and TRBJ2-3, with D maybe TRBD1 (5 bases). Germline CDR1 reads SGHTA; CDR2 reads FQGTGA. This CDR3 is built from 15 residues. Trimming stripped 4 bases from V and 1 base from J, with 12 bases between. This CDR3 reads CASSSRVAGTDTQYF. For the CDR3, the DNA is TGTGCCAGCAGCTCCAGGGTTGCGGGCACAGATACGCAGTATTTT.

The J gene is TRBJ2-5, the V gene TRBV5-1; D unresolved. The germline V gene encodes CDR1 SGHRS and CDR2 YFSETQ. Trimming removed 0 bases from V and 2 bases from J, with 11 bases in between. The CDR3 is 15 residues long. CDR3 in DNA: TGCGCCAGCAGCTTGGCCCTGGTTAGACAAGAGACCCAGTACTTC. This sequence encodes CASSLALVRQETQYF. The entire variable domain, with the rest obtained from reference TRBV5-1 and TRBJ2-5, is as follows: KAGVTQTPRYLIKTRGQQVTLSCSPISGHRSVSWYQQTPGQGLQFLFEYFSETQRNKGNFPGRFSGRQFSNSRSEMNVSTLELGDSALYLCASSLALVRQETQYFGPGTRLLVL.

This clone was found once. This sequence joins TRBV5-1 and TRBJ1-4, with D possibly matching TRBD1 (6 bases). V lost 6 bases to trimming and J lost 4 bases, with 10 bases between them. Germline lookup yields CDR1 SGHRS and CDR2 YFSETQ. The CDR3 length is 13 residues. CDR3: CASTPQGNEKLFF. The CDR3 DNA sequence: TGCGCCAGCACCCCACAGGGTAATGAAAAACTGTTTTTT.

The rearrangement joins TRBV2 to TRBJ2-7, with D unresolved. Germline V gene lookup returns CDR1 SNHLY and CDR2 FYNNEI. This CDR3 region has 13 residues. Trimming left V 4 bases short and J 5 bases short, with 12 bases between. The CDR3, as DNA: TGTGCCAGCAGTGCTGACATTACCCACGAGCAGTACTTC. It is translated as CASSADITHEQYF.